Listed below are T cell receptor beta chains from one sample, sequenced in a study of shared clonotypes between healthy human individuals. The data were produced by immunoSEQ multiplex PCR, yet TCRdb's version contains in-frame clones alone and is incomplete. The table records 2,500,000 or so clones, around nine tenths of them present only once. Specimen: naive CD4+ T cells sorted from blood. These receptors came from a man between 18 and 35 years old in good health. The CDR3 runs from the conserved cysteine through the conserved F or W. The D gene is left open where the match is weak. Not every row has a clone size; where given, it reads once, few, many or a size class.

V: TRBV2; D: NA; J: TRBJ2-3; size: NA; CDR3: CASRIFKIGADTQYF; DNA: TGTGCCAGCAGGATATTCAAAATCGGTGCAGATACGCAGTATTTT
V: TRBV6-1; D: NA; J: TRBJ1-3; size: NA; CDR3: CASSEGQGNTIYF; DNA: TGTGCCAGCAGTGAAGGGCAGGGAAACACCATATATTTT
V: TRBV5-1; D: NA; J: TRBJ2-1; size: NA; CDR3: CASSLSLASYNEQFF; DNA: TGCGCCAGCAGCTTGTCACTAGCCTCCTACAATGAGCAGTTCTTC
V: TRBV5-6; D: NA; J: TRBJ1-5; size: NA; CDR3: CASSSANLGDQPQHF; DNA: TGTGCCAGCAGCTCAGCAAATCTCGGAGATCAGCCCCAGCATTTT
V: TRBV28; D: NA; J: TRBJ1-5; size: few; CDR3: CASSPDFFNQPQHF; DNA: TGTGCCAGCAGCCCGGACTTTTTCAATCAGCCCCAGCATTTT
V: TRBV21-1; D: NA; J: TRBJ1-2; size: NA; CDR3: CASNWRRFRYGYTF; DNA: TGTGCCAGCAACTGGAGGAGGTTTCGCTATGGCTACACCTTC
V: TRBV18; D: TRBD1; J: TRBJ2-1; size: NA; CDR3: CASSPGTGVDNEQFF; DNA: TGTGCCAGCTCACCCGGGACAGGGGTGGACAATGAGCAGTTCTTC
V: TRBV5-6; D: NA; J: TRBJ2-7; size: NA; CDR3: CASSLGRIKQQYF; DNA: TGTGCCAGCAGCTTGGGCAGGATCAAACAGCAGTACTTC
V: TRBV6-1; D: NA; J: TRBJ2-2; size: NA; CDR3: CASSEQDRKTAELFF; DNA: TGTGCCAGCAGTGAGCAGGACAGAAAGACCGCGGAGCTGTTTTTT
V: TRBV6-1; D: NA; J: TRBJ1-4; size: NA; CDR3: CASSEAWGAEEKLFF; DNA: TGTGCCAGCAGTGAAGCCTGGGGCGCGGAGGAAAAACTGTTTTTT
V: TRBV11-2; D: TRBD1; J: TRBJ1-1; size: NA; CDR3: CASSTGQGDTEAFF; DNA: TGTGCCAGCAGCACGGGACAGGGGGACACTGAAGCTTTCTTT
V: TRBV5-6; D: NA; J: TRBJ2-1; size: NA; CDR3: CASSFHQRVYNEQFF; DNA: TGTGCCAGCAGCTTCCACCAGAGGGTTTACAATGAGCAGTTCTTC
V: TRBV5-4; D: NA; J: TRBJ1-2; size: NA; CDR3: CASSLGREYGYTF; DNA: TGTGCCAGCAGCTTAGGCAGGGAATATGGCTACACCTTC
V: TRBV19; D: NA; J: TRBJ1-2; size: few; CDR3: CASSIRDTPGLGYTF; DNA: TGTGCCAGTAGTATCCGGGACACTCCGGGGCTTGGCTACACCTTC
V: TRBV5-1; D: NA; J: TRBJ1-1; size: once; CDR3: CASSRGPDLVAEAFF; DNA: TGCGCCAGCAGCCGGGGGCCAGACCTCGTGGCTGAAGCTTTCTTT
V: TRBV10-3; D: NA; J: TRBJ2-3; size: NA; CDR3: CAISESDTTDTQYF; DNA: TGTGCCATCAGTGAGTCGGACACCACAGATACGCAGTATTTT
V: TRBV5-1; D: TRBD1; J: TRBJ2-5; size: NA; CDR3: CASSVRDRVLGQETQYF; DNA: TGCGCCAGCAGCGTCCGGGACAGGGTACTGGGGCAAGAGACCCAGTACTTC
V: TRBV5-5; D: NA; J: TRBJ2-1; size: NA; CDR3: CASSPVERITVGEQFF; DNA: TGTGCCAGCAGCCCGGTGGAGCGGATAACGGTAGGGGAGCAGTTCTTC
V: TRBV7-9; D: NA; J: TRBJ1-2; size: NA; CDR3: CASSRPPSYGYTF; DNA: TGTGCCAGCAGCCGCCCGCCCTCCTATGGCTACACCTTC
V: TRBV7-9; D: TRBD1; J: TRBJ2-1; size: NA; CDR3: CASSPGTASYNEQFF; DNA: TGTGCCAGCAGCCCAGGGACAGCCTCCTACAATGAGCAGTTCTTC
V: TRBV15; D: TRBD1; J: TRBJ1-5; size: NA; CDR3: CATSRVRGRDQPQHF; DNA: TGTGCCACCAGCAGAGTCAGGGGGCGCGATCAGCCCCAGCATTTT
V: TRBV19; D: NA; J: TRBJ1-3; size: NA; CDR3: CASSITARKHSGNTIYF; DNA: TGTGCCAGTAGTATTACGGCGAGAAAACACTCTGGAAACACCATATATTTT
V: TRBV5-1; D: TRBD1; J: TRBJ1-2; size: NA; CDR3: CASRQSGTGGGYTF; DNA: TGCGCCAGCAGGCAGTCCGGGACAGGGGGTGGCTACACCTTC
V: TRBV11-2; D: TRBD1; J: TRBJ1-1; size: NA; CDR3: CASSKRQGLGAEAFF; DNA: TGTGCCAGCAGCAAAAGACAGGGGTTGGGCGCTGAAGCTTTCTTT
V: TRBV5-6; D: NA; J: TRBJ2-7; size: NA; CDR3: CASSSRNEQYF; DNA: TGTGCCAGCAGCTCCAGAAACGAGCAGTACTTC
V: TRBV10-3; D: TRBD2; J: TRBJ2-5; size: NA; CDR3: CAISEVFAGGRETQYF; DNA: TGTGCCATCAGTGAAGTTTTTGCGGGGGGCCGGGAGACCCAGTACTTC
V: TRBV30; D: NA; J: TRBJ2-7; size: NA; CDR3: CAWSTGARGNEQYF; DNA: TGTGCCTGGAGCACCGGAGCCCGCGGTAACGAGCAGTACTTC
V: TRBV5-1; D: NA; J: TRBJ2-2; size: NA; CDR3: CASSFAGNTGELFF; DNA: TGCGCCAGCAGCTTCGCAGGGAACACCGGGGAGCTGTTTTTT
V: TRBV13; D: NA; J: TRBJ2-2; size: NA; CDR3: CASSPTGYTGELFF; DNA: TGTGCCAGCAGCCCAACAGGGTACACCGGGGAGCTGTTTTTT
V: TRBV7-2; D: NA; J: TRBJ1-6; size: NA; CDR3: CASSLVTGQNSPLHF; DNA: TGTGCCAGCAGCTTAGTTACAGGACAGAATTCACCCCTCCACTTT
V: TRBV10-3; D: NA; J: TRBJ2-1; size: NA; CDR3: CAISESQASYNEQFF; DNA: TGTGCCATCAGTGAGTCGCAAGCCTCCTACAATGAGCAGTTCTTC
V: TRBV18; D: TRBD2; J: TRBJ2-5; size: NA; CDR3: CASSPTQLAGVSEETQYF; DNA: TGTGCCAGCTCACCGACTCAACTAGCGGGAGTATCGGAGGAGACCCAGTACTTC
V: TRBV2; D: NA; J: TRBJ2-7; size: few; CDR3: CASTKDSAYEQYF; DNA: TGTGCCAGCACGAAAGACAGTGCGTACGAGCAGTACTTC
V: TRBV19; D: NA; J: TRBJ1-1; size: NA; CDR3: CASSIEAANTEAFF; DNA: TGTGCCAGTAGTATAGAGGCGGCGAACACTGAAGCTTTCTTT
V: TRBV5-1; D: NA; J: TRBJ2-2; size: NA; CDR3: CASSLTGSTGELFF; DNA: TGCGCCAGCAGCTTGACAGGGAGCACCGGGGAGCTGTTTTTT
V: TRBV7-8; D: NA; J: TRBJ1-2; size: NA; CDR3: CASSEPLWASQYGYTF; DNA: TGTGCCAGCAGCGAACCTTTGTGGGCTTCTCAATATGGCTACACCTTC
V: TRBV6-5; D: NA; J: TRBJ1-2; size: NA; CDR3: CASSTEGYGYTF; DNA: TGTGCCAGCAGCACCGAAGGGTATGGCTACACCTTC
V: TRBV27; D: NA; J: TRBJ1-1; size: NA; CDR3: CASSFRVGGVQEAFF; DNA: TGTGCCAGCAGTTTTCGGGTCGGAGGGGTTCAGGAGGCTTTCTTT
V: TRBV6-6; D: NA; J: TRBJ1-5; size: NA; CDR3: CASGTPDISSAQPQHF; DNA: TGTGCCAGCGGAACTCCGGACATCTCATCAGCCCAGCCCCAGCATTTT
V: TRBV11-2; D: TRBD2; J: TRBJ2-3; size: NA; CDR3: CASSSAASGRAAYTQYF; DNA: TGTGCCAGCAGCTCCGCTGCTAGCGGGAGGGCCGCGTATACGCAGTATTTT
V: TRBV11-1; D: NA; J: TRBJ2-1; size: NA; CDR3: CASSLGAQVGNEQFF; DNA: TGTGCCAGCAGCTTAGGAGCGCAGGTCGGGAATGAGCAGTTCTTC
V: TRBV11-3; D: TRBD1; J: TRBJ2-5; size: once; CDR3: CASARDRQETQYF; DNA: TGTGCCAGCGCCCGGGACAGGCAAGAGACCCAGTACTTC
V: TRBV18; D: NA; J: TRBJ2-3; size: once; CDR3: CASSPTPTDTQYF; DNA: TGTGCCAGCTCACCGACGCCAACAGATACGCAGTATTTT
V: TRBV5-1; D: TRBD2; J: TRBJ2-1; size: NA; CDR3: CASSLVAGVYNEQFF; DNA: TGCGCCAGCAGCTTGGTAGCGGGGGTCTACAATGAGCAGTTCTTC
V: TRBV27; D: TRBD1; J: TRBJ1-6; size: NA; CDR3: CASTAGGSGNSPLHF; DNA: TGTGCCAGCACCGCAGGGGGATCGGGTAATTCACCCCTCCACTTT
V: TRBV30; D: NA; J: TRBJ2-2; size: NA; CDR3: CAWSLAAKLPGELFF; DNA: TGTGCCTGGAGTCTGGCGGCGAAGTTACCCGGGGAGCTGTTTTTT
V: TRBV30; D: NA; J: TRBJ2-5; size: NA; CDR3: CAWSVRLLLQETQYF; DNA: TGTGCCTGGAGTGTAAGACTGCTCCTCCAAGAGACCCAGTACTTC
V: TRBV6-1; D: TRBD1; J: TRBJ2-6; size: NA; CDR3: CASSGTGQGMSGANVLTF; DNA: TGTGCCAGCAGTGGGACGGGACAGGGTATGTCTGGGGCCAACGTCCTGACTTTC
V: TRBV19; D: TRBD1; J: TRBJ1-5; size: NA; CDR3: CASSRTTGVNQPQHF; DNA: TGTGCCAGTAGCCGGACGACAGGGGTTAATCAGCCCCAGCATTTT
V: TRBV10-3; D: TRBD1; J: TRBJ2-7; size: NA; CDR3: CAISEGPDRGLYEQYF; DNA: TGTGCCATCAGTGAGGGCCCCGACAGGGGGCTCTACGAGCAGTACTTC
V: TRBV25-1; D: TRBD2; J: TRBJ2-7; size: once; CDR3: CASPGTSGRAHEQYF; DNA: TGTGCCAGCCCCGGGACTAGCGGGAGGGCTCACGAGCAGTACTTC